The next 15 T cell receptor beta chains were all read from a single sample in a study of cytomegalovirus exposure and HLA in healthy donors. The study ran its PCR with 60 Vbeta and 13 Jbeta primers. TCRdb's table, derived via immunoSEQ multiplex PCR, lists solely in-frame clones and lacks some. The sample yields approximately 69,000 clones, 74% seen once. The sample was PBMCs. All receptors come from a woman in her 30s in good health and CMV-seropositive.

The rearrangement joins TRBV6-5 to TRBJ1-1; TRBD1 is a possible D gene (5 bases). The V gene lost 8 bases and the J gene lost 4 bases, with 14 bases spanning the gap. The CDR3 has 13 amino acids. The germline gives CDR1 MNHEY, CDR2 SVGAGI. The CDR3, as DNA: TGTGCCAGCGGCCAAGGAGGGGCCACTGAAGCTTTCTTT. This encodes CASGQGGATEAFF.

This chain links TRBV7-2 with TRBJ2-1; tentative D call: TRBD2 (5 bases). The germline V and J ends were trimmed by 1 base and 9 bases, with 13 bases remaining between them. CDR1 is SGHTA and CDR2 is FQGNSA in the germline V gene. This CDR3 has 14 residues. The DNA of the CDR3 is TGTGCCAGCAGCTTAGAGTCTAGCAGGACTGAGCAGTTCTTC. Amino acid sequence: CASSLESSRTEQFF.

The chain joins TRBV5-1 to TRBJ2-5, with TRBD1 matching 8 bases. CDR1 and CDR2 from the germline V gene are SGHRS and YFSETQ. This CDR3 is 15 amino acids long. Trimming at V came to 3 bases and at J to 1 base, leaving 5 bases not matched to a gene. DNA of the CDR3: TGCGCCAGCAGCTCGGGAGACAGGGGCCAAGAGACCCAGTACTTC. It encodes CASSSGDRGQETQYF.

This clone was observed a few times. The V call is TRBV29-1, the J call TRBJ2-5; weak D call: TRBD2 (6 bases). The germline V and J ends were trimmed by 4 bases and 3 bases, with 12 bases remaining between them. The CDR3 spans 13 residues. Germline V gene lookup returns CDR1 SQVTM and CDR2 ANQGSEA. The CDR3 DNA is TGCAGCGTTGGCGGGATTGGAGAAGAGACCCAGTACTTC. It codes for CSVGGIGEETQYF.

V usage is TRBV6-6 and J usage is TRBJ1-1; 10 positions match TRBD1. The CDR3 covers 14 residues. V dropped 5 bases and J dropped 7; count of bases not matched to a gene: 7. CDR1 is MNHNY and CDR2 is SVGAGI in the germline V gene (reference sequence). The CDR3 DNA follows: TGTGCCAGCAGTGGGACAGGGGCGCCCCATGAAGCTTTCTTT. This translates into CASSGTGAPHEAFF.

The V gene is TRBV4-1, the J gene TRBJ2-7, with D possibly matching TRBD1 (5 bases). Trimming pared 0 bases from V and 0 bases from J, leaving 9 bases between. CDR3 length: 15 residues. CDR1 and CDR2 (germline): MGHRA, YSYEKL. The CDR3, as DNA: TGCGCCAGCAGCCAAGAGGGAAGGGGCTCCTACGAGCAGTACTTC. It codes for CASSQEGRGSYEQYF.

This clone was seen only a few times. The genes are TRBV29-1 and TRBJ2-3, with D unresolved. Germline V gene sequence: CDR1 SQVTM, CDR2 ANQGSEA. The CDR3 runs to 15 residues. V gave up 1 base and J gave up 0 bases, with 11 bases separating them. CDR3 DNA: TGCAGCGTTGAAGGAACTACCCGTAGCACAGATACGCAGTATTTT. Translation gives CSVEGTTRSTDTQYF.

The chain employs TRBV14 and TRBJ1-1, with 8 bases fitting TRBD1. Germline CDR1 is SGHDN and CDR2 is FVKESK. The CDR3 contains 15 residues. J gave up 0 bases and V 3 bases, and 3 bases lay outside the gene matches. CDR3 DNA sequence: TGTGCCAGCAGCCAGCTGACAGGGGTGAACACTGAAGCTTTCTTT. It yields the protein CASSQLTGVNTEAFF.

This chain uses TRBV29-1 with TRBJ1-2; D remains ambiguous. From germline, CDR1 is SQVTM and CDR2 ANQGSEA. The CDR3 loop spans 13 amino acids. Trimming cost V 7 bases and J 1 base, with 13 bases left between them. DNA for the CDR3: TGCAGCGGCACCACCCCCGGTAACTATGGCTACACCTTC. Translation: CSGTTPGNYGYTF. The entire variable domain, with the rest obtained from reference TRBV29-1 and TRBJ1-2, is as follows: SAVISQKPSRDICQRGTSLTIQCQVDSQVTMMFWYRQQPGQSLTLIATANQGSEATYESGFVIDKFPISRPNLTFSTLTVSNMSPEDSSIYLCSGTTPGNYGYTFGSGTRLTVV.

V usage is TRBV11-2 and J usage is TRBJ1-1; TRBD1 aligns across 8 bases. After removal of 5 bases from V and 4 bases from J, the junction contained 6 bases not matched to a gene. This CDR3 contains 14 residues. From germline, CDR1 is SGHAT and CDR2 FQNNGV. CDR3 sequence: CASSPWTGPTEAFF. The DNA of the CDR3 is TGTGCCAGCAGCCCCTGGACAGGGCCCACTGAAGCTTTCTTT.

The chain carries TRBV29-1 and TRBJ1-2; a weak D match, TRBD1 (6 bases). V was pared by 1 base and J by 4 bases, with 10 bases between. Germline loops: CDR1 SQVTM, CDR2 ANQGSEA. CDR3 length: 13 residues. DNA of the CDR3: TGCAGCGTTGAAGCCCGGGGGGCCTATGGCTACACCTTC. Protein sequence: CSVEARGAYGYTF.

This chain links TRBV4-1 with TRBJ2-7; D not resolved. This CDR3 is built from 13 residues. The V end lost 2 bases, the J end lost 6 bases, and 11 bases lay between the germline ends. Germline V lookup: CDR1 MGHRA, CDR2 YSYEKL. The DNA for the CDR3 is TGCGCCAGCAGCCAACTCCTCGAGTCCGAGCAGTACTTC. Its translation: CASSQLLESEQYF.

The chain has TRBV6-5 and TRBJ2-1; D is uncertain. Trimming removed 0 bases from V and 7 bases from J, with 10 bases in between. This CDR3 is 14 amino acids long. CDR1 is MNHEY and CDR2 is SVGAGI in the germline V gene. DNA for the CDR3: TGTGCCAGCAGTTACTCCCCGCTAGAGAATGAGCAGTTCTTC. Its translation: CASSYSPLENEQFF.

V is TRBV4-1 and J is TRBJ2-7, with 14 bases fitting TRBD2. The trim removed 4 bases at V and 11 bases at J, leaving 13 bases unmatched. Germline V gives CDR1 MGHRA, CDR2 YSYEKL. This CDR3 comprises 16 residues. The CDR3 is CASSPRYPGLAGVEYF. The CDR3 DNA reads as TGCGCCAGCAGCCCCCGTTATCCGGGACTAGCGGGAGTGGAGTACTTC.

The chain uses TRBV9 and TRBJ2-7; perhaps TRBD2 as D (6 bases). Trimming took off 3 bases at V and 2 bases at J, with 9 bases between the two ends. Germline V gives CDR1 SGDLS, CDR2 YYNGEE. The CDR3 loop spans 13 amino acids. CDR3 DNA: TGTGCCAGCAGCGCGGGACTCGCCTACGAGCAGTACTTC. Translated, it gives CASSAGLAYEQYF.